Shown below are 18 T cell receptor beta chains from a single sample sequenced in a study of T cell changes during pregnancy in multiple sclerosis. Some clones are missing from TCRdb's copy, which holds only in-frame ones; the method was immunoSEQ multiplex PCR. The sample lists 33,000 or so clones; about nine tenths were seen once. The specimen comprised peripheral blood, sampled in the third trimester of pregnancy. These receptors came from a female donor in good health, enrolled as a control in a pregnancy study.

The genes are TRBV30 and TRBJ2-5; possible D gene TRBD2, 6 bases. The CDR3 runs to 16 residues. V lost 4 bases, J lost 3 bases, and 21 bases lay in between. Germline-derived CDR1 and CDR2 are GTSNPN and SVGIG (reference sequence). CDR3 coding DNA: TGTGCCTGGACTCTTCTAGCTGGAGGGAACGAAGAGACCCAGTACTTC. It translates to CAWTLLAGGNEETQYF.

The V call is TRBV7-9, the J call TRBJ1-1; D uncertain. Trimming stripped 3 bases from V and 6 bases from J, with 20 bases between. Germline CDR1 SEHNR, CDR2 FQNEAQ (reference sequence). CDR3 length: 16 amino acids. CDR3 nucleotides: TGTGCCAGCAGCTTTCCCTTAAGGCAGGCTACGTCTGAAGCTTTCTTT. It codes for CASSFPLRQATSEAFF.

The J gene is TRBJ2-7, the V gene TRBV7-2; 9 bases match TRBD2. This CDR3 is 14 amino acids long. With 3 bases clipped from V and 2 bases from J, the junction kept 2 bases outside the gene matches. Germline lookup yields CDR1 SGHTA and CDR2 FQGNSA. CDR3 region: CASSFSGGTYEQYF. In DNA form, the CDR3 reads TGTGCCAGCAGCTTTAGCGGGGGAACCTACGAGCAGTACTTC.

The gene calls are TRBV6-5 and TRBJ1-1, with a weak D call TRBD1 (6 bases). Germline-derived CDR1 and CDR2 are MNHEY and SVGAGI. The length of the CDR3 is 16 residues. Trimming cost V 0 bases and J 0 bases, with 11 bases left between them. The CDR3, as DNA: TGTGCCAGCAGTTACTCGCGGGGGGCCCTGAACACTGAAGCTTTCTTT. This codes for CASSYSRGALNTEAFF.

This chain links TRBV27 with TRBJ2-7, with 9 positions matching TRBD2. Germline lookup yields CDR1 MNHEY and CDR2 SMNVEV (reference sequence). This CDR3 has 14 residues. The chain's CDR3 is CVTGGLAGTYEQYF. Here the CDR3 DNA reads TGTGTTACGGGTGGGCTAGCGGGAACCTACGAGCAGTACTTC.

This chain's CDR3 is CASSSLGAIYGYTF. The CDR3 DNA follows: TGTGCCAGCAGTAGTTTAGGGGCAATTTATGGCTACACCTTC. This chain links TRBV27 with TRBJ1-2; D perhaps matches TRBD1 (5 bases). The CDR3 is made up of 14 amino acids. CDR1 MNHEY and CDR2 SMNVEV come from the germline V gene (reference sequence). V lost 5 bases and J 5 bases, leaving 15 bases between the germline ends.

The CDR3 DNA sequence: TGTGCCAGCAGCTCCCCCGTTAGAGGCGAAGGAATGAACACTGAAGCTTTCTTT. This gives the protein CASSSPVRGEGMNTEAFF. The V gene is TRBV13, the J gene TRBJ1-1; D gene ambiguous. Germline values: CDR1 PRHDT, CDR2 FYEKMQ (reference sequence). This CDR3 comprises 18 residues. Trimming shortened V by 4 bases and J by 0 bases, and 21 bases separated the two germline ends.

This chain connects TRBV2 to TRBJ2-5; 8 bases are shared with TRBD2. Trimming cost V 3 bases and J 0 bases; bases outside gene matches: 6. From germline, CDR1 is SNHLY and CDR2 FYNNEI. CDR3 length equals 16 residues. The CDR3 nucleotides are TGTGCCAGCAGTGAGAAGCGGGGGCGCTACCAAGAGACCCAGTACTTC. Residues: CASSEKRGRYQETQYF.

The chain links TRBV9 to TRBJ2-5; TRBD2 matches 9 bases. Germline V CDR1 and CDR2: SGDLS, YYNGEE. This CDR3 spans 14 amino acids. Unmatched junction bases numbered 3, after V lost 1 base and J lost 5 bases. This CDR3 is CASSVSGGTETQYF. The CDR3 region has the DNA TGTGCCAGCAGCGTAAGCGGGGGGACGGAGACCCAGTACTTC.

The CDR3 sequence is CASSPGQGGYGYTF. The CDR3 DNA follows: TGTGCCAGCAGCCCGGGACAGGGTGGATATGGCTACACCTTC. This rearrangement joins TRBV13 to TRBJ1-2, with TRBD1 matching over 9 bases. This CDR3 has 14 amino acids. In germline, CDR1 is PRHDT, CDR2 FYEKMQ (reference sequence). After removal of 5 bases from V and 5 bases from J, the junction contained 6 bases not matched to a gene.

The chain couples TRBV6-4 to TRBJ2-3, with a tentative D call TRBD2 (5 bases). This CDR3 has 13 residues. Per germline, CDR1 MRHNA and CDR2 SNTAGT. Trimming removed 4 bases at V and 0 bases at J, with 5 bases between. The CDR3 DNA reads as TGTGCCAGCAGTGGCGGGAGCACAGATACGCAGTATTTT. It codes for CASSGGSTDTQYF.

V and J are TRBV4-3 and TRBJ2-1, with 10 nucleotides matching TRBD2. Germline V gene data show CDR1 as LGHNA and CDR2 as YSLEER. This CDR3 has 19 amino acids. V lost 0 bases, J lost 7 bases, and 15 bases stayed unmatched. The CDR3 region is CASSQDAVAGGSMVNEQFF. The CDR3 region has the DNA TGCGCCAGCAGCCAAGATGCCGTAGCGGGGGGTTCAATGGTTAATGAGCAGTTCTTC.

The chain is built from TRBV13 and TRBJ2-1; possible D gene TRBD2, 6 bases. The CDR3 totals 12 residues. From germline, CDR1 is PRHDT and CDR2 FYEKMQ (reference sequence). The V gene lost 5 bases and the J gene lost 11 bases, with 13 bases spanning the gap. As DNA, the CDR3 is TGTGCCAGCAGCCCAGGGACTGGAAAGCAGTTCTTC. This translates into CASSPGTGKQFF.

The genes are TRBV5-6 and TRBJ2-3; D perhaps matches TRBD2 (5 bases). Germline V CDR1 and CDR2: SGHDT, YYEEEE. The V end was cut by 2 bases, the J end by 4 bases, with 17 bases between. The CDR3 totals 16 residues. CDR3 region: CASSFGVRVRPDTQYF. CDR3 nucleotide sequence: TGTGCCAGCAGCTTCGGGGTCCGGGTTCGTCCAGATACGCAGTATTTT. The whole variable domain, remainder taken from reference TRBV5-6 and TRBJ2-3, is DAGVTQSPTHLIKTRGQQVTLRCSPKSGHDTVSWYQQALGQGPQFIFQYYEEEERQRGNFPDRFSGHQFPNYSSELNVNALLLGDSALYLCASSFGVRVRPDTQYFGPGTRLTVL.

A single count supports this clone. CDR3 DNA: TGTGCCAGCAGCTTAGGCAGGGGGAGTACTGAAGCTTTCTTT. Its translation: CASSLGRGSTEAFF. The chain links TRBV7-6 to TRBJ1-1; 7 nucleotides agree with TRBD1. J was trimmed by 5 bases and V by 1 base; bases with no gene match: 4. The CDR3 loop spans 14 amino acids. The germline CDR1 and CDR2 sequences are SGHVS and FNYEAQ. Full variable domain (rest looked up from reference TRBV7-6 and TRBJ1-1): GAGVSQSPRYKVTKRGQDVALRCDPISGHVSLYWYRQALGQGPEFLTYFNYEAQQDKSGLPNDRFSAERPEGSISTLTIQRTEQRDSAMYRCASSLGRGSTEAFFGQGTRLTVV.

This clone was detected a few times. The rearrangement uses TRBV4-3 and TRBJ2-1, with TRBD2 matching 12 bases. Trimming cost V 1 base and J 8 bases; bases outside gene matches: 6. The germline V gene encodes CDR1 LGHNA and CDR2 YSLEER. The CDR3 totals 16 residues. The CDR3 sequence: CASSQGGLAGRHEQFF. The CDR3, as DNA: TGCGCCAGCAGCCAAGGCGGACTAGCGGGGCGTCATGAGCAGTTCTTC.

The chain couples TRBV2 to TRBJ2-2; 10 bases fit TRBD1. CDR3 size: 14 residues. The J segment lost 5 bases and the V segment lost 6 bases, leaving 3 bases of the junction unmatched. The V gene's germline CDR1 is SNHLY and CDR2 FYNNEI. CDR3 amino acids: CASSRDRGTGELFF. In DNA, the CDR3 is TGTGCCAGCAGCCGGGACAGGGGAACCGGGGAGCTGTTTTTT.

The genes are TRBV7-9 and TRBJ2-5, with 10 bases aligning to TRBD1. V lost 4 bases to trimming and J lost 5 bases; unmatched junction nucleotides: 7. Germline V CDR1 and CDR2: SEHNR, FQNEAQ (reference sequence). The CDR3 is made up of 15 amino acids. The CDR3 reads CASSSRDRGVETQYF. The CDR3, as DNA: TGTGCCAGCAGCTCCCGGGACAGGGGCGTGGAGACCCAGTACTTC.